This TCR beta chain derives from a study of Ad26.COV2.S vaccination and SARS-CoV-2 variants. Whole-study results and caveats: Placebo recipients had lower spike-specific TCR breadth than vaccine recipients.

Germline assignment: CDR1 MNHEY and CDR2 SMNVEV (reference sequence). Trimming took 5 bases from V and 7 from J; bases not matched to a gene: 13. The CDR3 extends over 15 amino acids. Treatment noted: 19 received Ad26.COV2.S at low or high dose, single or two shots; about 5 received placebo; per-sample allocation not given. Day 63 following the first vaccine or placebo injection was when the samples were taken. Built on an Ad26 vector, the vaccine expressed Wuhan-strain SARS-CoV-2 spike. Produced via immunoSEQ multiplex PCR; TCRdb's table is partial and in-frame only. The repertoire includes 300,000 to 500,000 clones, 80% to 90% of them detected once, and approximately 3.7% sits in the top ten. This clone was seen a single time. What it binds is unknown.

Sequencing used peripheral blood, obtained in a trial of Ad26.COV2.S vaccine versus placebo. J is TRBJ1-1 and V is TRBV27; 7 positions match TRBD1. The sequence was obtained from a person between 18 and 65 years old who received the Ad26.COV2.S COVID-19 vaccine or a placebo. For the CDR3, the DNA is TGTGCCAGCAGTCCCGGGGTACAGGGGAGCCTTGAAGCTTTCTTT. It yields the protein CASSPGVQGSLEAFF.